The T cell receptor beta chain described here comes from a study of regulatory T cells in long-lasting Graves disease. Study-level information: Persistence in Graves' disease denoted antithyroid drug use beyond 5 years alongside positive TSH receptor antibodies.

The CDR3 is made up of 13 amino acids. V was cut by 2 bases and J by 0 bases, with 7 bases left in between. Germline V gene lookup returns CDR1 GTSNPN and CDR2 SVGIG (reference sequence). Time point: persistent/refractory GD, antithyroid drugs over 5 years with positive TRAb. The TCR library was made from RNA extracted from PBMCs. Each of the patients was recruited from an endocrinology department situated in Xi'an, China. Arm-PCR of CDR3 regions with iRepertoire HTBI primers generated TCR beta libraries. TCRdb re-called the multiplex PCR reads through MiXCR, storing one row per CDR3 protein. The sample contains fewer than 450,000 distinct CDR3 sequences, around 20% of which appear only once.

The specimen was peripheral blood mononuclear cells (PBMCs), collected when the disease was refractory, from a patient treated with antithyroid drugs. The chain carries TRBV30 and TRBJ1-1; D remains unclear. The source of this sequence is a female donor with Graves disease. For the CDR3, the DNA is TGTGCCTGGAGTACAGAGATGAACACTGAAGCTTTCTTT. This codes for CAWSTEMNTEAFF.